What follows are 18 T cell receptor beta chains derived from one specimen sequenced in a study of early T cells in non-severe SARS-CoV-2 infection. TCRdb redid the calling of the 5' RACE reads with MiXCR, one entry per CDR3 protein. Of fewer than 30,000 distinct CDR3 sequences listed, less than 10% are singletons. Specimen: whole blood. All receptors come from an adult who was a healthcare worker with PCR-confirmed SARS-CoV-2 infection or an uninfected control (not recorded which).

Worth noting for this clonotype: One end of the junction fails to match germline, which may point to a read error. The chain uses TRBV9 and TRBJ1-1; no reliable D call. CDR3 length: 11 amino acids. The V gene's germline CDR1 is SGDLS and CDR2 YYNGEE. CDR3 coding DNA: TGTGCCAGCAGCGTCACCCCCCCCGTGATCTTT. Amino acids: CASSVTPPVIF.

This clonotype was observed many times. The V and J genes are TRBV7-9 and TRBJ1-3; D is undetermined. This CDR3 contains 17 residues. Trimming stripped 6 bases from V and 0 bases from J, with 18 bases between. Germline V gene lookup returns CDR1 SEHNR and CDR2 FQNEAQ (reference sequence). The CDR3 region is CASSRPPGKSSGNTIYF. As DNA, the CDR3 is TGTGCCAGCAGTCGGCCGCCCGGCAAGAGCTCTGGAAACACCATATATTTT. Full variable domain (outside the CDR3, taken from reference TRBV7-9 and TRBJ1-3): DTGVSQNPRHKITKRGQNVTFRCDPISEHNRLYWYRQTLGQGPEFLTYFQNEAQLEKSRLLSDRFSAERPKGSFSTLEIQRTEQGDSAMYLCASSRPPGKSSGNTIYFGEGSWLTVV.

This chain uses TRBV18 with TRBJ2-7; possibly TRBD1 or TRBD2 for D (5 bases each). The germline V gene has CDR1 KGHSH and CDR2 LQKENI. V was pared by 2 bases and J by 5 bases, with 19 bases between. The CDR3 has 16 amino acids. The CDR3 nucleotides read TGTGCCAGCTCACCAGGGTCCGGGACCCTCTGGGACGAGCAGTACTTC. Translating gives CASSPGSGTLWDEQYF.

This clonotype has at least ten counts. V gene TRBV7-6 combines with J gene TRBJ1-1, with D maybe TRBD1 (6 bases). The CDR3 covers 14 residues. Trimming cost V 2 bases and J 7 bases, with 14 bases left between them. CDR1 and CDR2 (germline): SGHVS, FNYEAQ. The CDR3 DNA reads TGTGCCAGCAGCTTACGGGGGGGCGCGAATGAAGCTTTCTTT. This encodes CASSLRGGANEAFF.

In this sample, this clonotype turned up a few times. The rearrangement links TRBV21-1 to TRBJ1-2. TRBV21-1 is shown as a pseudogene. The CDR3 runs to 19 residues. Here the CDR3 reads CASSKGCAWAELPNYGYTF. The DNA of the CDR3 is TGTGCCAGCAGCAAAGGTTGTGCCTGGGCAGAACTTCCTAACTATGGCTACACCTTC.

This clonotype was seen a few times. The genes are TRBV9 and TRBJ2-2; D is undetermined. From germline, CDR1 is SGDLS and CDR2 YYNGEE. Deletions cut 0 bases from V and 5 bases from J, with 11 bases between. This CDR3 contains 15 residues. In DNA, the CDR3 is TGTGCCAGCAGCGTAGGAACCCTAGGGACCGGGGAGCTGTTTTTT. Amino acid sequence: CASSVGTLGTGELFF.

This clonotype was seen a handful of times. V is TRBV7-3 and J is TRBJ2-3; D is uncertain. CDR3 length: 15 residues. Germline lookup yields CDR1 SGHTA and CDR2 FQGTGA. V was trimmed by 1 base and J by 0 bases, leaving 8 bases between them. The CDR3 DNA reads TGTGCCAGCAGCTTAATGGCAGCAAGCACAGATACGCAGTATTTT. Protein sequence: CASSLMAASTDTQYF.

In its sample, this clonotype ranks as medium-sized (0.01 to 0.1%). V and J are TRBV27 and TRBJ1-2, with D possibly TRBD1 on 6 matching bases. This CDR3 contains 13 residues. The germline V and J ends were trimmed by 2 bases and 6 bases, with 10 bases remaining between them. Germline CDR1 MNHEY, CDR2 SMNVEV (reference sequence). The CDR3, as DNA: TGTGCCAGCAGTTTAGCGGAGGGGGATGGCTACACCTTC. It specifies CASSLAEGDGYTF.

There are many counts of this clonotype. V gene TRBV7-9 combines with J gene TRBJ2-3; tentatively, D is TRBD1 (5 bases). Trimming cost V 2 bases and J 3 bases, with 15 bases left between them. The CDR3 consists of 16 residues. CDR1 and CDR2 from the germline V gene are SEHNR and FQNEAQ (reference sequence). The CDR3, as DNA: TGTGCCAGCAGCTTACAATCGGCAGGGCGGACAGATACGCAGTATTTT. Translation: CASSLQSAGRTDTQYF.

In this sample, this clonotype turned up many times. This chain uses TRBV3-1 with TRBJ1-5; no clear D gene. The CDR3 spans 13 residues. Germline-derived CDR1 and CDR2 are LGHDT and YNNKEL (reference sequence). V was shortened by 1 base and J by 4 bases, with 5 bases between the two germline ends. CDR3 bases: TGTGCCAGCAGCCAAGGCGGTAATCAGCCCCAGCATTTT. This gives the protein CASSQGGNQPQHF.

The table lists this clonotype with many counts. J is TRBJ2-1 and V is TRBV6-2 or TRBV6-3; D is possibly TRBD2 (7 bases). The V gene lost 8 bases and the J gene lost 8 bases, with 22 bases spanning the gap. Germline CDR1 and CDR2: MNHEY and SVGEGT. CDR3 size: 15 residues. The CDR3 loop reads CASALRGGVVYEQFF. The CDR3 DNA is TGTGCCAGCGCCCTAAGGGGGGGGGTAGTATATGAGCAGTTCTTC.

This clonotype occurred many times. V and J are TRBV30 and TRBJ1-6; TRBD1 matches 7 bases. In germline, CDR1 is GTSNPN, CDR2 SVGIG (reference sequence). The V gene end was trimmed by 2 bases and the J gene end by 6 bases; junction bases not matched to a gene: 7. This CDR3 spans 15 amino acids. CDR3 sequence (DNA): TGTGCCTGGAGTAAGGGGGCGGCCTCTAATTCACCCCTCCACTTT. It is translated as CAWSKGAASNSPLHF.

This clonotype showed up many times. The chain joins TRBV9 to TRBJ2-1, with D unclear. CDR3 length: 13 amino acids. Germline CDR1 reads SGDLS; CDR2 reads YYNGEE. Trimming cost V 0 bases and J 4 bases, with 5 bases left between them. The CDR3 nucleotides are TGTGCCAGCAGCGTAGTCTTGTACAATGAGCAGTTCTTC. Protein: CASSVVLYNEQFF.

The chain uses TRBV11-2 and TRBJ2-1; D could derive from TRBD1 or TRBD2 (6 bases each). The CDR3 consists of 15 residues. Germline V gene data show CDR1 as SGHAT and CDR2 as FQNNGV. The V gene lost 0 bases and the J gene lost 4 bases, with 10 bases spanning the gap. The CDR3 DNA sequence: TGTGCCAGCAGCTTAGAGGCGGGGACATACAATGAGCAGTTCTTC. Its translation is CASSLEAGTYNEQFF.

This clonotype has just a few counts. The rearrangement uses TRBV7-2 and TRBJ2-5, with TRBD1 as a possible D gene (5 bases). The CDR3 covers 13 residues. The V end was cut by 3 bases, the J end by 6 bases, with 11 bases between. Germline V gene sequence: CDR1 SGHTA, CDR2 FQGNSA. The CDR3 spells CASSFKGSKTQYF. The CDR3, as DNA: TGTGCCAGCAGCTTTAAGGGGTCCAAGACCCAGTACTTC.

This clonotype was seen repeatedly, ten times or more. This chain links TRBV24-1 with TRBJ2-3, with 7 bases identical to TRBD2. The CDR3 contains 16 residues. Trimming cost V 4 bases and J 3 bases; bases outside gene matches: 9. Germline V gene sequence: CDR1 KGHDR, CDR2 SFDVKD. CDR3 DNA sequence: TGTGCCACCAGTGACCCCGCGCAGGGAGGGACAGATACGCAGTATTTT. Translation: CATSDPAQGGTDTQYF.

In this sample, this clonotype turned up many times. The chain recombines TRBV7-3 with TRBJ1-6; D is possibly TRBD1 (6 bases). This CDR3 spans 13 amino acids. V was pared by 2 bases and J by 8 bases, with 7 bases between. Germline loops: CDR1 SGHTA, CDR2 FQGTGA. CDR3: CASSLQGHSPLHF. The CDR3 DNA follows: TGTGCCAGCAGCTTACAGGGGCATTCACCCCTCCACTTT.

This clonotype was seen many times. The DNA for the CDR3 is TGCGCCAGCAGCCAATCACCCGGGCTTCTAAAACCACAAATCACAGATACGCAGTATTTT. Encoded protein: CASSQSPGLLKPQITDTQYF. The chain has TRBV4-1 and TRBJ2-3; D is uncertain. The germline V gene encodes CDR1 MGHRA and CDR2 YSYEKL. The V and J ends lost 2 bases and 2 bases respectively, with 26 bases between them. The CDR3 runs 20 residues.